This T cell receptor (beta chain) came from a study of T cells after yellow fever vaccination. Across the study: SMART-Seq v4 Ultra Low Input prepared libraries from low-cell fractions.

Study-wide findings and caveats: In post-booster samples, most primary-vaccination clones reappeared (approximately 96% CD4, 88% CD8). It was a weaker secondary response, yet one that peaked faster, at day 5 versus 15.

UMIs and a universal primer site were added when TCR cDNA was made by 5'RACE template switching. TCRdb used MiXCR to reprocess the 5' RACE reads, holding one entry per CDR3 protein. Found here are around 590,000 distinct CDR3 sequences, approximately 13% of them singletons; the top ten hold about 16%. V lost 6 bases and J lost 7; bases outside the gene matches: 8. The CDR3 consists of 13 residues. Per germline, CDR1 SQVTM and CDR2 ANQGSEA. Details on this clonotype: The antigen remains undetermined.

The TCR was taken from a man aged 25-45 years who received the YFV17D yellow fever vaccine. This sequence joins TRBV29-1 and TRBJ2-1; 8 bases match TRBD2. The input for sequencing was PBMCs, taken on the day of the yellow fever booster vaccination. CDR3 amino acids: CSVGAGGWNEQFF. The CDR3 DNA reads TGCAGCGTCGGGGCGGGAGGTTGGAATGAGCAGTTCTTC.